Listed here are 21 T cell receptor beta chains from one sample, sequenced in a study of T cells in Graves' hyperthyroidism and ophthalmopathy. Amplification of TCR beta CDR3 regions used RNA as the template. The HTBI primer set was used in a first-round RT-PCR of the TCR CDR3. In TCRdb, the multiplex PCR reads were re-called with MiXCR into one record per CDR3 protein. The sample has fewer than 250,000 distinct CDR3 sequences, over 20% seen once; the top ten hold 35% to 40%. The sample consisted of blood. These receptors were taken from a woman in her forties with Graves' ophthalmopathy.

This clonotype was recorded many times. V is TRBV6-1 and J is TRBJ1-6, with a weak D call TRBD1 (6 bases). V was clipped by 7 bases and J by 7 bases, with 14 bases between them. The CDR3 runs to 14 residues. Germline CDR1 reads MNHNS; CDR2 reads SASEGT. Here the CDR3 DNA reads TGTGCCAGCAAGGGGGGCGGTGCGAATTCACCCCTCCACTTT. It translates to CASKGGGANSPLHF.

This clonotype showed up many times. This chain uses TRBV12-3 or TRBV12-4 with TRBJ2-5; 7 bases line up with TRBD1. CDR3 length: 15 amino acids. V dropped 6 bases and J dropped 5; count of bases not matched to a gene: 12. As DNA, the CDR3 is TGTGCCAGCAGCACCGATACAGGGGCTGTCGAGACCCAGTACTTC. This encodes CASSTDTGAVETQYF.

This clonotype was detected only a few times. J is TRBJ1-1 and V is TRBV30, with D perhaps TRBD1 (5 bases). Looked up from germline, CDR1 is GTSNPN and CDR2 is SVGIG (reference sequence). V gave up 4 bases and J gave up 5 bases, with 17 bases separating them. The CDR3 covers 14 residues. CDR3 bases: TGTGCCTGGACCGGGGGACGGGGTTGGACTGAAGCTTTCTTT. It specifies CAWTGGRGWTEAFF.

CDR3 sequence: CASSPGTSAHEQYF. The DNA of the CDR3 is TGTGCCAGCTCGCCAGGGACTAGCGCTCACGAGCAGTACTTC. The rearrangement links TRBV18 to TRBJ2-7, with 10 positions matching TRBD2. There are 14 residues in the CDR3. V shed 6 bases, J shed 5 bases, and the junction held 7 bases outside the gene matches. The germline CDR1 and CDR2 sequences are KGHSH and LQKENI.

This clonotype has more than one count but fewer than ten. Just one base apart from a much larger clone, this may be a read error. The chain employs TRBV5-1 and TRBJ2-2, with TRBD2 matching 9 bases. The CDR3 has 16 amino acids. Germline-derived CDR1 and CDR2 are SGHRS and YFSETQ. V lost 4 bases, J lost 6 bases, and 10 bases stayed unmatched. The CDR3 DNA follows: TGCGCCAGCAGCAGGAAGCGGGAGGATTGCCCCGGGGAGCTGTTTTTT. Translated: CASSRKREDCPGELFF.

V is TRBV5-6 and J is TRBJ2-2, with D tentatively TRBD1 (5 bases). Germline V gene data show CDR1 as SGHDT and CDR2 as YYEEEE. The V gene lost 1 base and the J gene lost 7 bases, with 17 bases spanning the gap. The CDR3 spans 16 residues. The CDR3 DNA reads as TGTGCCAGCAGCTTGACAGGACACCGTAACGTCGGGGAGCTGTTTTTT. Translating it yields CASSLTGHRNVGELFF.

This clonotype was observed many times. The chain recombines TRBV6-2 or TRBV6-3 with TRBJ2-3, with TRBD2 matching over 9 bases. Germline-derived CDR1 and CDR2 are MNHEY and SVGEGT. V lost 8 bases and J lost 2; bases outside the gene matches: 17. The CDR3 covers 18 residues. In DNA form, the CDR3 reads TGTGCCAGCTCGGGGGGGACTAGCAGTGGATCAGCCACAGATACGCAGTATTTT. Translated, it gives CASSGGTSSGSATDTQYF.

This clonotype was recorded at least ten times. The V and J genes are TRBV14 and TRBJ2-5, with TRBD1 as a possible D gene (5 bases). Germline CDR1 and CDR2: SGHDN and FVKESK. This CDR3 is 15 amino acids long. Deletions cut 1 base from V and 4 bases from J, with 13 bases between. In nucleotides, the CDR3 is TGTGCCAGCAGCCAAGGGACACTTCTCGGAGAGACCCAGTACTTC. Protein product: CASSQGTLLGETQYF.

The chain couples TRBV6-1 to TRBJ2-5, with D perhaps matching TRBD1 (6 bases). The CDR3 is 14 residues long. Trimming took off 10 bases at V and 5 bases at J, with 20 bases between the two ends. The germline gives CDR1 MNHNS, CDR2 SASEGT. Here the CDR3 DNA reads TGTGCCATCCAAACTGATGGGGGCTTGGAGACCCAGTACTTC. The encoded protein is CAIQTDGGLETQYF.

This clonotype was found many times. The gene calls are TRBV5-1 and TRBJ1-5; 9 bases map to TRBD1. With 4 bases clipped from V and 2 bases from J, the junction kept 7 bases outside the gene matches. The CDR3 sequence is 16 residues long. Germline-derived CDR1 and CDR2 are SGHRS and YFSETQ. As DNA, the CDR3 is TGCGCCAGCAGCCCCGGACAGGGGATGGGCAATCAGCCCCAGCATTTT. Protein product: CASSPGQGMGNQPQHF. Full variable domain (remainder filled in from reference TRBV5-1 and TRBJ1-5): KAGVTQTPRYLIKTRGQQVTLSCSPISGHRSVSWYQQTPGQGLQFLFEYFSETQRNKGNFPGRFSGRQFSNSRSEMNVSTLELGDSALYLCASSPGQGMGNQPQHFGDGTRLSIL.

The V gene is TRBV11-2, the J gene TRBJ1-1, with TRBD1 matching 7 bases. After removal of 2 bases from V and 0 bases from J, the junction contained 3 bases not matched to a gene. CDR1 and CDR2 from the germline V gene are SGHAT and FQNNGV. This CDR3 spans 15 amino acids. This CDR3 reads CASSLTTGLNTEAFF. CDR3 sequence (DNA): TGTGCCAGCAGCTTAACGACAGGGTTGAACACTGAAGCTTTCTTT.

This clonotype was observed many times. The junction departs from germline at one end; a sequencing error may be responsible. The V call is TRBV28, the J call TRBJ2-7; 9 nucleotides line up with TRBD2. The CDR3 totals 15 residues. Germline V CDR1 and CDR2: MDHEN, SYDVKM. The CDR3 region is CAGSLGAGGIVEQYF. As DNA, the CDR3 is TGTGCCGGCAGTTTAGGTGCGGGAGGGATCGTCGAGCAGTACTTC.

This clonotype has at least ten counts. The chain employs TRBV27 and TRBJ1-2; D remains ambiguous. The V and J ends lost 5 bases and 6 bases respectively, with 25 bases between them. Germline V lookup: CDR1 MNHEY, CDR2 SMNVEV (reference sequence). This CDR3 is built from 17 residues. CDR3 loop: CASSLFSTPAAGNGYTF. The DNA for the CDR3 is TGTGCCAGCAGTCTCTTCTCGACTCCGGCCGCCGGCAATGGCTACACCTTC.

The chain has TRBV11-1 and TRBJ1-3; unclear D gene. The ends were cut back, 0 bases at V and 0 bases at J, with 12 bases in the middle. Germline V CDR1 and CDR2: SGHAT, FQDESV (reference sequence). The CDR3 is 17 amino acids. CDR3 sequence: CASSLAHIHYSGNTIYF. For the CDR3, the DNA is TGTGCCAGCAGCTTAGCGCATATCCATTACTCTGGAAACACCATATATTTT.

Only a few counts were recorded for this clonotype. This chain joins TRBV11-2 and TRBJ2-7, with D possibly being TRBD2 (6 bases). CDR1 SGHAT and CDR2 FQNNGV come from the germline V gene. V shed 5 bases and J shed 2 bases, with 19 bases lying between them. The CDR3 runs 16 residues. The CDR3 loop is CASSRRGEVATYEQYF. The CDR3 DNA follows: TGTGCCAGCAGCCGCCGCGGGGAGGTGGCAACCTACGAGCAGTACTTC. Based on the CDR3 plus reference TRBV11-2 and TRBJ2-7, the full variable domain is EAGVAQSPRYKIIEKRQSVAFWCNPISGHATLYWYQQILGQGPKLLIQFQNNGVVDDSQLPKDRFSAERLKGVDSTLKIQPAKLEDSAVYLCASSRRGEVATYEQYFGPGTRLTVT.

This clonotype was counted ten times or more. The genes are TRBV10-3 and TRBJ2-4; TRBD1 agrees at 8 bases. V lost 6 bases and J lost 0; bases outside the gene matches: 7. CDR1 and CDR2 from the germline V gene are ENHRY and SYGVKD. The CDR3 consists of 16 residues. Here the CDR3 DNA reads TGTGCCATCAGAGGAGACAGGGGTCTAGCCAAAAACATTCAGTACTTC. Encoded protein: CAIRGDRGLAKNIQYF.

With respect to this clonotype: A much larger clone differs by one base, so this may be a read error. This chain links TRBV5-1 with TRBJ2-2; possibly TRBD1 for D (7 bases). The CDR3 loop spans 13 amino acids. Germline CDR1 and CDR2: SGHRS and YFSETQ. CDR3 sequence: CVSRTGEAGELFF. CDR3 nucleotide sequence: TGCGTCAGCAGAACAGGGGAGGCCGGGGAGCTGTTTTTT.

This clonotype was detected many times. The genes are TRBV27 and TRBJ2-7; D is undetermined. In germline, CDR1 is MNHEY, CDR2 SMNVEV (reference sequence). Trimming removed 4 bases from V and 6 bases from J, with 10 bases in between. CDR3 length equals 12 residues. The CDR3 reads CASSSPFSEQYF. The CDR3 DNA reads TGTGCCAGCAGTTCCCCCTTCTCCGAGCAGTACTTC.

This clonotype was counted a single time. The CDR3 DNA is TGTGGGGTTGCGGCCACCCACGAGCAGTACTTC. It codes for CGVAATHEQYF. The chain recombines TRBV28 with TRBJ2-7; D unresolved. CDR3 length equals 11 residues. Germline values: CDR1 MDHEN, CDR2 SYDVKM. Filled out from reference TRBV28 and TRBJ2-7, the complete variable domain reads DVKVTQSSRYLVKRTGEKVFLECVQDMDHENMFWYRQDPGLGLRLIYFSYDVKMKEKGDIPEGYSVSREKKERFSLILESASTNQTSMYLCGVAATHEQYFGPGTRLTVT.

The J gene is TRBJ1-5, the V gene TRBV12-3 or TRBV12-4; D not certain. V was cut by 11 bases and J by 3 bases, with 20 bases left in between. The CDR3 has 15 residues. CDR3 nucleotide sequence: TGTGCCTCCGGCGGCAGCCCTTATATCAATCAGCCCCAGCATTTT. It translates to CASGGSPYINQPQHF.

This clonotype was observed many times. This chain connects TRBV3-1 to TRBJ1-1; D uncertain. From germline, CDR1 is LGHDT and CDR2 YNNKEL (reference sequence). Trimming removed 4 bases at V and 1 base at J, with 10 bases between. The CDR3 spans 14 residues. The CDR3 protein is CASSPYNGNTEAFF. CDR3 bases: TGTGCCAGCAGCCCCTATAATGGGAACACTGAAGCTTTCTTT.